These 2 T cell receptor beta chains were all obtained from the same sample, sequenced in a study of blood T cell repertoires in COVID-19. Some clones are missing from TCRdb's copy, which holds only in-frame ones; the method was immunoSEQ multiplex PCR. This sample has 70,000 or so clones, with over 70% found just once. The sample comprised peripheral blood. These receptors were taken from a man aged 65-85 years with acute or convalescent COVID-19.

V is TRBV7-2 and J is TRBJ2-7, with 9 bases aligning to TRBD2. Unmatched junction bases numbered 7, after V lost 4 bases and J lost 6 bases. Germline assignment: CDR1 SGHTA and CDR2 FQGNSA. The CDR3 sequence is 14 residues long. This CDR3 reads CASSSTSGLGEQYF. The CDR3, as DNA: TGTGCCAGCAGCTCGACTAGCGGCCTGGGCGAGCAGTACTTC.

The sample holds a few counts of this clone. This chain uses TRBV5-1 with TRBJ1-3, with D hard to call. The CDR3 loop spans 15 amino acids. With 3 bases removed from V and 4 bases from J, the gap between germline ends came to 14 bases. Looked up from germline, CDR1 is SGHRS and CDR2 is YFSETQ. The CDR3 sequence: CASSSGSSTGNTIYF. The CDR3, as DNA: TGCGCCAGCAGCTCAGGATCTTCAACGGGAAACACCATATATTTT.